The entry below describes one T cell receptor beta chain. Its cognate antigen has yet to be identified. Base-call qualities are not available, and no considerably larger clone is one nucleotide away. This sample is part of a study of T cells in Graves' hyperthyroidism and ophthalmopathy (dated by TCRdb to about 2019). At the level of the whole study: Peripheral blood samples were taken at the time of initial diagnosis, prior to any treatment. To identify distinguishing TCR V-J signatures, a discovery cohort of some 100 patients was used, comprising 40 to 45 with Graves' ophthalmopathy and some 57 with stable Graves' hyperthyroidism. Prospective prediction of ophthalmopathy was tested in an independent validation cohort consisting of fewer than 20 hyperthyroidism patients and around 16 patients who later progressed to ophthalmopathy. The approximately 95 discovery patients were divided at random into training and test sets in a 7:3 ratio. Thyroid tissue and blood T-cell repertoires from several Graves' hyperthyroidism patients were also compared in the study. Once sampling was done, hyperthyroidism patients were given methimazole at a starting dose of 30 mg daily, whereas ophthalmopathy patients were given high-dose intravenous methylprednisolone. According to the paper, TCR Vbeta CDR3 sequencing was carried out on some 130 peripheral blood samples, which came from fewer than 50 ophthalmopathy, 75 to 80 hyperthyroidism and roughly 17 progressor patients. Broad study findings and their caveats: In validation, progression to ophthalmopathy was predicted by the model with 70.59% sensitivity and roughly 76% specificity, a median of roughly 6.4 months before onset. No statistical method was used to set the sample size in advance, and investigators knew the group allocation. Most expanded thyroid clonotypes (frequency above 0.001) were also found in blood, which suggests that blood repertoires may mirror thyroid immune responses. A model built on a 13 V-J signature distinguished ophthalmopathy from stable hyperthyroidism, reaching roughly 88% sensitivity and under 84% specificity in cross-validation and 80%/75% in testing.

Stable Graves' hyperthyroidism was defined as the absence of progression to ophthalmopathy over 18 months of follow-up. The hyperthyroidism patients were between 18 and 65 years old and newly diagnosed, with a disease duration of less than 2 months. Any patient with an uncontrolled infection, another autoimmune disease, pregnancy or lactation was excluded. Diagnoses relied on clinical symptoms, serum thyroxine and TRAb, thyroid ultrasound and orbital computed tomography. PBMCs were isolated from 8 to 10 ml of fresh peripheral blood by Ficoll-Paque density gradient centrifugation. Total RNA was extracted with Trizol reagent, and quality was checked on an Agilent 2100 Bioanalyzer. The TCR beta CDR3 regions were amplified from RNA transcripts. For the first round of RT-PCR on the TCR CDR3, the HTBI primer set was used together with the Qiagen OneStep RT-PCR kit. Libraries were constructed in a second round of multiplex PCR, after which size selection and purification were carried out. Libraries were sequenced paired-end with 100 bp reads on an Illumina HiSeq2000. In the authors' own workflow: SOAPnuke was used to process the raw data, throwing out any read that contained adapters or uncalled bases, had a mean Phred below 15, or lacked an exact constant-primer or identifier match. COPE v1.2.5 was used to merge high-quality paired reads, and clonotypes were defined as unique nucleotide sequences. MiTCR v1.1 was used to align the clonotypes against IMGT TRBV, TRBD and TRBJ reference segments. Only V-J combinations with frequency above 0.0001, covering 99% to 99.2% of repertoires, were analysed. The TCS score was defined as the ratio of F50 (clonal expansion) to E x V (chaos), calculated using BLOSUM62-based TCRdist between CDR3 peptides within each V-J. Welch's t-statistics and random forest reduced 450 to 600 V-J features to 13, which were used in a naive Bayes classifier (R e1071). TCRdb reworked the public reads: Q25 trimming with fastp, MiXCR clone assembly, productive beta chains retained. One record per CDR3 amino acid sequence lists the most common genes and DNA. Clone size and V and J calls follow TCRdb, not the original study. Across this sample there are roughly 700,000 distinct CDR3 sequences, with around 15% seen only once. The ten largest clones capture about 9.4% of the sample.

Inclusive of the bounding cysteine and phenylalanine, the CDR3 is 14 residues long. Solely the CDR3 DNA is kept, with 42 bases framed from the first base. V was cut back by 0 bases and J by 12 bases, leaving a gap of 15 bases between them. Looking up the germline V gene yields CDR1 MGHRA and CDR2 YSYEKL. Sequencing was performed on blood. The rearrangement joined TRBV4-1 to TRBJ2-1; the D gene cannot be resolved reliably. The clonotype was recovered from a woman aged 18-30 years with Graves' hyperthyroidism. The nucleotides are TGCGCCAGCAGCCAAGAGTCTCCACTTGATGGGCAGTTCTTC. It codes for CASSQESPLDGQFF.